The 26 T cell receptor beta chains in this list originate from one sample, sequenced in a study of T-cell reconstitution after alpha-beta-depleted transplantation in children. During its preparation, the TCRbeta library received unique molecular identifiers. TCRdb used MiXCR to reprocess the PCR reads, holding one entry per CDR3 protein. Of about 58,000 distinct CDR3 sequences in the sample, about 40% were seen once. Sequencing used PBMCs, mostly from graft donor cells, obtained 360 days after TCRalphabeta/CD19-depleted stem cell transplant. The source is a male patient between 5 and 17 years old who had a stem cell transplant for acute lymphoblastic leukemia, so the T cells may come from the graft donor.

This clonotype came up a few times. The chain uses TRBV29-1 and TRBJ2-7; 8 bases agree with TRBD1. The germline V gene has CDR1 SQVTM and CDR2 ANQGSEA. J was trimmed by 1 base and V by 6 bases; bases with no gene match: 11. The CDR3 runs 15 residues. This chain's CDR3 is CSVAQGVQGSYEQYF. CDR3 coding DNA: TGCAGCGTCGCACAGGGGGTGCAAGGGTCCTACGAGCAGTACTTC.

The chain recombines TRBV7-9 with TRBJ2-2, with 7 bases that match TRBD2. Germline V gives CDR1 SEHNR, CDR2 FQNEAQ (reference sequence). This CDR3 contains 17 residues. Trimming removed 3 bases from V and 1 base from J; junction bases left unmatched: 8. The CDR3 protein is CASSFPEQRENTGELFF. The CDR3 bases are TGTGCCAGCAGCTTCCCGGAACAGCGGGAGAACACCGGGGAGCTGTTTTTT.

The V and J genes are TRBV29-1 and TRBJ1-1, with D uncertain. The CDR3 has 15 amino acids. Germline-derived CDR1 and CDR2 are SQVTM and ANQGSEA. V lost 6 bases and J 1 base, leaving 18 bases between the germline ends. CDR3 amino acids: CSVNNDIAPNTEAFF. The CDR3, as DNA: TGCAGCGTGAATAACGATATAGCACCGAACACTGAAGCTTTCTTT.

The chain joins TRBV7-3 to TRBJ2-3, with D possibly TRBD1 on 5 matching bases. Germline V gene data show CDR1 as SGHTA and CDR2 as FQGTGA. CDR3 length: 14 residues. V was pared by 5 bases and J by 5 bases, with 14 bases between. DNA of the CDR3: TGTGCCAGCAGCGCTAAGGGGCCAGGAGATACGCAGTATTTT. Translation: CASSAKGPGDTQYF.

This chain links TRBV25-1 with TRBJ1-2, with 9 positions matching TRBD1. The CDR3 covers 18 residues. Trimming took 1 base from V and 6 from J; bases not matched to a gene: 15. The germline V gene has CDR1 MGHDK and CDR2 SYGVNS. The CDR3 loop is CASSEWGGQGRPSDGYTF. In DNA, the CDR3 is TGTGCCAGCAGTGAATGGGGAGGACAGGGGAGGCCCTCGGATGGCTACACCTTC.

The sample holds a few counts of this clonotype. The chain uses TRBV29-1 and TRBJ1-5; a weak D match, TRBD1 (5 bases). Trimming removed 4 bases at V and 1 base at J, with 8 bases between. The CDR3 spans 13 residues. Per the germline V gene, CDR1 is SQVTM and CDR2 is ANQGSEA. This CDR3 is CSVAGGSNQPQHF. CDR3 nucleotides: TGCAGCGTTGCTGGGGGGAGCAATCAGCCCCAGCATTTT.

In this sample, this clonotype turned up once. The CDR3 nucleotides are TGTGCCAGCAGCCAAGAGGGAACGGGAGCGGGGACAGATACGCAGTATTTT. Translating it yields CASSQEGTGAGTDTQYF. V usage is TRBV4-2 and J usage is TRBJ2-3, with TRBD2 matching over 7 bases. The CDR3 spans 17 residues. From germline, CDR1 is LGHNA and CDR2 YNFKEQ. V shed 0 bases, J shed 3 bases, and the junction held 9 bases outside the gene matches.

This chain connects TRBV2 to TRBJ1-2, with 8 bases fitting TRBD1. V gave up 4 bases and J gave up 6 bases; unmatched junction bases: 7. The V gene's germline CDR1 is SNHLY and CDR2 FYNNEI. The CDR3 covers 14 residues. CDR3 sequence reads: CASSGGTGYNGYTF. The CDR3 coding sequence is TGTGCCAGCAGTGGTGGGACAGGCTATAATGGCTACACCTTC. The variable domain in full, with the rest retrieved from reference TRBV2 and TRBJ1-2, is EPEVTQTPSHQVTQMGQEVILRCVPISNHLYFYWYRQILGQKVEFLVSFYNNEISEKSEIFDDQFSVERPDGSNFTLKIRSTKLEDSAMYFCASSGGTGYNGYTFGSGTRLTVV.

The chain has TRBV7-9 and TRBJ1-2; no reliable D call. This CDR3 is built from 13 residues. V dropped 5 bases and J dropped 4 bases, with 11 bases sitting between them. The germline CDR1 and CDR2 sequences are SEHNR and FQNEAQ (reference sequence). The CDR3 sequence is CASSPQVIYGYTF. DNA of the CDR3: TGTGCCAGCAGCCCCCAGGTTATCTATGGCTACACCTTC.

In this sample, this clonotype turned up many times. The rearrangement links TRBV10-3 to TRBJ2-1; unclear D gene. The germline CDR1 and CDR2 sequences are ENHRY and SYGVKD. The CDR3 sequence is 13 residues long. With 10 bases removed from V and 6 bases from J, the gap between germline ends came to 16 bases. The CDR3 nucleotides are TGTGCCACCTCCACCAAACCGGGCAATGAGCAGTTCTTC. This encodes CATSTKPGNEQFF.

In DNA form, the CDR3 reads TGTGCCAGCAGTGATCACGGGACAGCCAACAATGAGCAGTTCTTC. It codes for CASSDHGTANNEQFF. The V and J genes are TRBV25-1 and TRBJ2-1; 7 bases agree with TRBD1. J lost 5 bases, V lost 3 bases, and 7 bases had no gene match. The germline V gene encodes CDR1 MGHDK and CDR2 SYGVNS. The CDR3 contains 15 residues. Filled out from reference TRBV25-1 and TRBJ2-1, the complete variable domain reads EADIYQTPRYLVIGTGKKITLECSQTMGHDKMYWYQQDPGMELHLIHYSYGVNSTEKGDLSSESTVSRIRTEHFPLTLESARPSHTSQYLCASSDHGTANNEQFFGPGTRLTVL.

The sample holds a few counts of this clonotype. The chain uses TRBV6-2 or TRBV6-3 and TRBJ1-1, with D unclear. The V gene lost 6 bases and the J gene lost 5 bases, with 10 bases spanning the gap. Germline V gives CDR1 MNHEY, CDR2 SVGEGT. The CDR3 runs to 12 residues. CDR3 DNA: TGTGCCAGCAGCCGCGGAGGAACTGAAGCTTTCTTT. As protein: CASSRGGTEAFF.

This clonotype was seen a few times. V usage is TRBV7-3 and J usage is TRBJ1-6; 9 bases map to TRBD1. In germline, CDR1 is SGHTA, CDR2 FQGTGA. V gave up 5 bases and J gave up 8 bases; unmatched junction bases: 4. The CDR3 extends over 14 amino acids. CDR3 nucleotide sequence: TGTGCCAGCAGCCTCGGGACAGGGTATTCACCCCTCCACTTT. The encoded protein is CASSLGTGYSPLHF.

CDR3 in amino acids: CSVVAGHTEAFF. The DNA for the CDR3 is TGCAGCGTTGTCGCCGGGCACACTGAAGCTTTCTTT. The chain uses TRBV29-1 and TRBJ1-1, with D unclear. The CDR3 runs 12 residues. Per the germline V gene, CDR1 is SQVTM and CDR2 is ANQGSEA. V dropped 4 bases and J dropped 3 bases, with 9 bases sitting between them. Looking up the rest from reference TRBV29-1 and TRBJ1-1 gives the full variable domain: SAVISQKPSRDICQRGTSLTIQCQVDSQVTMMFWYRQQPGQSLTLIATANQGSEATYESGFVIDKFPISRPNLTFSTLTVSNMSPEDSSIYLCSVVAGHTEAFFGQGTRLTVV.

This clonotype has just one count. This chain uses TRBV6-5 with TRBJ2-5; possibly TRBD1 for D (7 bases). Trimming removed 0 bases from V and 0 bases from J, with 11 bases in between. From germline, CDR1 is MNHEY and CDR2 SVGAGI. CDR3 size: 16 residues. CDR3 sequence reads: CASSYSQGGYQETQYF. DNA for the CDR3: TGTGCCAGCAGTTACTCGCAGGGGGGCTACCAAGAGACCCAGTACTTC.

The genes are TRBV7-9 and TRBJ2-5; TRBD1 matches at 7 bases. The CDR3 contains 15 residues. CDR1 is SEHNR, CDR2 FQNEAQ, per germline (reference sequence). The V gene end was trimmed by 1 base and the J gene end by 0 bases; junction bases not matched to a gene: 2. The CDR3 here is CASSLGDSNQETQYF. As DNA, the CDR3 is TGTGCCAGCAGCTTAGGGGACAGCAACCAAGAGACCCAGTACTTC. Looking up the rest from reference TRBV7-9 and TRBJ2-5 gives the full variable domain: DTGVSQNPRHKITKRGQNVTFRCDPISEHNRLYWYRQTLGQGPEFLTYFQNEAQLEKSRLLSDRFSAERPKGSFSTLEIQRTEQGDSAMYLCASSLGDSNQETQYFGPGTRLLVL.

This clonotype has just a few counts. The chain uses TRBV7-9 and TRBJ2-7; 9 nucleotides agree with TRBD1. J lost 0 bases, V lost 5 bases, and 5 bases had no gene match. CDR1 and CDR2 (germline): SEHNR, FQNEAQ (reference sequence). CDR3 length equals 15 residues. CDR3: CASSDHRGLSYEQYF. CDR3 DNA sequence: TGTGCCAGCAGCGACCACAGGGGGCTCTCCTACGAGCAGTACTTC.

CDR3: CASSEYIGGVSPLHF. CDR3 DNA sequence: TGTGCCAGCAGTGAATATATCGGGGGGGTTTCACCCCTCCACTTT. This chain links TRBV25-1 with TRBJ1-6; D is possibly TRBD1 (5 bases). CDR3 length: 15 amino acids. The V gene's germline CDR1 is MGHDK and CDR2 SYGVNS. V was clipped by 0 bases and J by 9 bases, with 12 bases between them.

This clonotype came up a few times. This chain links TRBV6-1 with TRBJ2-7, with TRBD1 matching over 9 bases. CDR3 length: 14 amino acids. V gave up 6 bases and J gave up 4 bases; unmatched junction bases: 7. Looked up from germline, CDR1 is MNHNS and CDR2 is SASEGT. The CDR3 nucleotides read TGTGCCAGCAGATCCGGACAGGGGACTTACGAGCAGTACTTC. Protein product: CASRSGQGTYEQYF.

This clonotype was found a few times. The CDR3 sequence is CASSSQRDPTEAFF. The DNA for the CDR3 is TGTGCCAGCAGCTCCCAACGGGATCCCACTGAAGCTTTCTTT. The chain is built from TRBV5-6 and TRBJ1-1; unclear D gene. This CDR3 spans 14 amino acids. From germline, CDR1 is SGHDT and CDR2 YYEEEE. Trimming took off 3 bases at V and 4 bases at J, with 13 bases between the two ends. Looking up the rest from reference TRBV5-6 and TRBJ1-1 gives the full variable domain: DAGVTQSPTHLIKTRGQQVTLRCSPKSGHDTVSWYQQALGQGPQFIFQYYEEEERQRGNFPDRFSGHQFPNYSSELNVNALLLGDSALYLCASSSQRDPTEAFFGQGTRLTVV.

This clonotype was picked up a small number of times. The chain links TRBV7-3 to TRBJ2-1; 11 nucleotides line up with TRBD2. V gave up 5 bases and J gave up 2 bases; unmatched junction bases: 5. This CDR3 has 16 amino acids. Germline CDR1 and CDR2: SGHTA and FQGTGA. The CDR3 DNA is TGTGCCAGCAGCGCCCTAGCGGGGGGCCCCTACAATGAGCAGTTCTTC. Translated: CASSALAGGPYNEQFF.

A few counts support this clonotype. V is TRBV27 and J is TRBJ2-7, with D perhaps matching TRBD2 (6 bases). Trimming pared 6 bases from V and 4 bases from J, leaving 10 bases between. The germline V gene encodes CDR1 MNHEY and CDR2 SMNVEV (reference sequence). The CDR3 is 12 residues long. The CDR3, as DNA: TGTGCCAGCAGCTTCGCGGGGTACGAGCAGTACTTC. Amino acid sequence: CASSFAGYEQYF.

This clonotype has more than one count but fewer than ten. The chain has TRBV28 and TRBJ2-1; possible D gene TRBD2, 5 bases. CDR1 and CDR2 from the germline V gene are MDHEN and SYDVKM. With 1 base removed from V and 3 bases from J, the gap between germline ends came to 25 bases. The CDR3 loop spans 20 amino acids. The CDR3 sequence: CASSLSAATYRDGDYNEQFF. CDR3 nucleotide sequence: TGTGCCAGCAGTTTATCCGCGGCGACCTACCGTGACGGGGACTACAATGAGCAGTTCTTC.

The chain recombines TRBV5-1 with TRBJ2-3; D gene uncertain. Germline V gives CDR1 SGHRS, CDR2 YFSETQ. V was trimmed by 4 bases and J by 2 bases, leaving 11 bases between them. The length of the CDR3 is 14 residues. The CDR3 loop reads CASSRNHITDTQYF. CDR3 sequence (DNA): TGCGCCAGCAGCCGTAACCACATCACAGATACGCAGTATTTT. The whole variable domain, remainder taken from reference TRBV5-1 and TRBJ2-3, is KAGVTQTPRYLIKTRGQQVTLSCSPISGHRSVSWYQQTPGQGLQFLFEYFSETQRNKGNFPGRFSGRQFSNSRSEMNVSTLELGDSALYLCASSRNHITDTQYFGPGTRLTVL.

The chain has TRBV9 and TRBJ2-2, with a weak D call TRBD1 (6 bases). The CDR3 runs 17 residues. Germline V lookup: CDR1 SGDLS, CDR2 YYNGEE. Trimming took off 4 bases at V and 1 base at J, with 17 bases between the two ends. The DNA for the CDR3 is TGTGCCAGCAGCCCAGGGCGGACAGAGCTGAACACCGGGGAGCTGTTTTTT. It encodes CASSPGRTELNTGELFF. Full variable domain (rest looked up from reference TRBV9 and TRBJ2-2): DSGVTQTPKHLITATGQRVTLRCSPRSGDLSVYWYQQSLDQGLQFLIQYYNGEERAKGNILERFSAQQFPDLHSELNLSSLELGDSALYFCASSPGRTELNTGELFFGEGSRLTVL.

Of note for this clonotype: The conserved final phenylalanine or tryptophan is absent from the CDR3, which likely points to a read error. Because the CDR3's place on the DNA is in doubt, the DNA is left out and the CDR3 is given as listed by TCRdb. The CDR3 loop reads CASRDRFGPL. V usage is TRBV28 and J usage is TRBJ2-4; the table's D call, TRBD1, has no DNA check behind it. In germline, CDR1 is MDHEN, CDR2 SYDVKM. The CDR3 is 10 amino acids in total, end residues counted.